The 16 T cell receptor beta chains below were found in one sample sequenced in a study of read filtering for tumor transcriptome and immune sequencing. The library was built from roughly 400 ng RNA with molecular barcoded adaptors for alpha/delta and beta/gamma chains. TCRdb called the reads again in MiXCR, with one record for every CDR3 protein. The sample contains approximately 45,000 distinct CDR3 sequences, roughly a fifth of which appear only once. The sample comprised a population of CD138-negative cells sorted from bone marrow. Receptor source: a donor at least 40 years old with multiple myeloma.

To note about this clonotype: A clone one base away is much larger, so this may be a read error. V and J are TRBV5-1 and TRBJ2-2; 10 bases align to TRBD1. The ends lost 3 bases at V and 6 bases at J; junction bases unmatched: 2. The CDR3 is 14 residues long. CDR1 is SGHRS, CDR2 YFSETQ, per germline. The CDR3 coding sequence is TGCGCCAGCAGCTGCGGACAGGGGGCCGGGGAGCTGTTTTTT. Protein sequence: CASSCGQGAGELFF.

This clonotype was detected many times. The V gene is TRBV11-3, the J gene TRBJ1-1; maybe TRBD1 (5 bases). Between the trimmed V and J ends, which lost 1 base and 11 bases, there was a span of 14 bases. The CDR3 is made up of 13 amino acids. CDR1 and CDR2 (germline): SGHNT, YENEEA. The CDR3 protein is CASSLVKGTRAFF. The CDR3 DNA reads TGTGCCAGCAGCTTAGTTAAGGGGACTAGGGCTTTCTTT.

Comment on this clonotype: The CDR3 end shows no conserved phenylalanine or tryptophan, and so a read error is likely. This chain links TRBV12-3 or TRBV12-4 with TRBJ2-5; 9 nucleotides match TRBD2. The junction had 7 bases not matched to a gene; V was cut back by 6 bases and J by 2 bases. CDR3 length: 15 residues. The CDR3 bases are TGTGCCAGCAGCCCCGGGCTAGCGGGACAAGAGACCCAGTACTCC. This translates into CASSPGLAGQETQYS.

A few counts support this clonotype. This sequence may be a read error, since a much larger clone differs from it by one base. V is TRBV4-1 and J is TRBJ2-1; D not certain. CDR3 length: 16 residues. Germline-derived CDR1 and CDR2 are MGHRA and YSYEKL. CDR3: CASSPADESSYNGQFF. CDR3 DNA sequence: TGCGCCAGCAGCCCTGCCGACGAGAGCTCCTACAATGGGCAGTTCTTC.

This clonotype has ten or more counts. The rearrangement joins TRBV7-2 to TRBJ2-1, with TRBD1 as a possible D gene (5 bases). This CDR3 spans 16 amino acids. Germline loops: CDR1 SGHTA, CDR2 FQGNSA. V dropped 0 bases and J dropped 5 bases, with 14 bases sitting between them. This chain's CDR3 is CASSLAATDTDNEQFF. The CDR3 bases are TGTGCCAGCAGCTTAGCCGCGACAGATACTGACAATGAGCAGTTCTTC.

About this clonotype itself: This clone may be a read error of a much larger clone one base away. This CDR3 is missing its conserved last phenylalanine or tryptophan, likely due to a read error. The chain combines TRBV7-2 with TRBJ2-5; D tentatively fits TRBD1 or TRBD2 (5 bases each). The CDR3 runs to 15 residues. In germline, CDR1 is SGHTA, CDR2 FQGNSA. V was trimmed by 5 bases and J by 3 bases, leaving 16 bases between them. The CDR3 spells CASSPRAAQEETQYL. For the CDR3, the DNA is TGTGCCAGCAGCCCTAGAGCGGCACAGGAAGAGACCCAGTACCTC.

A note on this clonotype: A much larger clone lies a single base off, so this may be a read error. V gene TRBV5-4 combines with J gene TRBJ2-2; D may be TRBD2 (5 bases). This CDR3 region has 16 residues. CDR1 and CDR2 from the germline V gene are SGHNT and YYREEE (reference sequence). DNA of the CDR3: TGTGCCAGCACCAACAGCGGAGGAGGAGGAACCGGGGATCTGTTTTTT. Amino acid sequence: CASTNSGGGGTGDLFF.

As concerns this clonotype: The junction differs from germline at one of its ends, possibly a read error. The V gene is TRBV18, the J gene TRBJ2-4; D is uncertain. CDR1 is KGHSH, CDR2 LQKENI, per germline. The CDR3 totals 16 residues. This CDR3 is CASSPRESRAKSIQYF. Written as DNA, the CDR3 is TGTGCCAGCTCACCAAGGGAATCCCGAGCCAAAAGCATTCAGTACTTC. Full variable domain (missing parts from reference TRBV18 and TRBJ2-4): NAGVMQNPRHLVRRRGQEARLRCSPMKGHSHVYWYRQLPEEGLKFMVYLQKENIIDESGMPKERFSAEFPKEGPSILRIQQVVRGDSAAYFCASSPRESRAKSIQYFGAGTRLSVL.

On this clonotype: A read error may account for a junction end that differs from germline. The chain joins TRBV28 to TRBJ1-1, with 7 bases lining up with TRBD1. Germline-derived CDR1 and CDR2 are MDHEN and SYDVKM. The length of the CDR3 is 13 residues. DNA for the CDR3: TGTGCCATCAGTTTTTCAGGGGGTGCTGAAGCTTTCTTT. Protein: CAISFSGGAEAFF.

This clonotype has ten or more counts. A clone one base away is much larger, so this may be a read error. This sequence joins TRBV15 and TRBJ2-1; perhaps TRBD2 as D (6 bases). CDR3 length: 15 residues. CDR1 is LNHNV and CDR2 is YYDKDF in the germline V gene (reference sequence). The ends were cut back, 2 bases at V and 7 bases at J, with 15 bases in the middle. The CDR3 coding sequence is TGTGCCACCAGCAGACTTGGCGGAGGGAGGAATGAGCAGTTCTTC. Translated, it gives CATSRLGGGRNEQFF.

This clonotype was observed many times. The chain couples TRBV20-1 to TRBJ2-3; D uncertain. The V and J ends lost 3 bases and 2 bases respectively, with 12 bases between them. The CDR3 sequence is 14 residues long. Germline V lookup: CDR1 DFQATT, CDR2 SNEGSKA (reference sequence). CDR3 protein: CSASRRILTDTQYF. Here the CDR3 DNA reads TGCAGTGCTAGCCGGCGAATCCTCACAGATACGCAGTATTTT.

This clonotype occurred many times. The V and J genes are TRBV20-1 and TRBJ2-1; possible D gene TRBD1, 6 bases. With 5 bases removed from V and 4 bases from J, the gap between germline ends came to 18 bases. This CDR3 spans 15 amino acids. Per germline, CDR1 DFQATT and CDR2 SNEGSKA (reference sequence). The CDR3 reads CSAQPSGQPYNEQFF. The CDR3 coding sequence is TGCAGTGCTCAACCAAGCGGACAGCCGTACAATGAGCAGTTCTTC.

This clonotype appeared a few times. The chain combines TRBV5-1 with TRBJ1-1; 7 bases fit TRBD1. Germline V lookup: CDR1 SGHRS, CDR2 YFSETQ. The trim removed 6 bases at V and 5 bases at J, leaving 13 bases unmatched. The CDR3 sequence is 15 residues long. The CDR3 sequence: CASKPQYRGGTEAFF. The CDR3 DNA is TGCGCCAGCAAACCCCAGTACAGGGGTGGGACTGAAGCTTTCTTT. The entire variable domain, with the rest obtained from reference TRBV5-1 and TRBJ1-1, is as follows: KAGVTQTPRYLIKTRGQQVTLSCSPISGHRSVSWYQQTPGQGLQFLFEYFSETQRNKGNFPGRFSGRQFSNSRSEMNVSTLELGDSALYLCASKPQYRGGTEAFFGQGTRLTVV.

The V call is TRBV20-1, the J call TRBJ2-5, with D possibly matching TRBD2 (5 bases). Per the germline V gene, CDR1 is DFQATT and CDR2 is SNEGSKA (reference sequence). This CDR3 comprises 12 residues. The V end was cut by 5 bases, the J end by 5 bases, with 12 bases between. CDR3 nucleotide sequence: TGCAGTGCTTTCGTGCGCGGGGAGACCCAGTACTTC. It translates to CSAFVRGETQYF.

With regard to this clonotype: This may be a read error, as it is one base from a much larger clone. The chain carries TRBV2 and TRBJ1-2; 7 bases are shared with TRBD1. From germline, CDR1 is SNHLY and CDR2 FYNNEI. The CDR3 totals 14 residues. As DNA, the CDR3 is TGTGCCAGCACCACCGACAGGGCGGCCTATGGCCACACCTTC. Its protein product is CASTTDRAAYGHTF.

Turning to this clonotype: A much bigger clone sits one base away, suggesting this may be a read error. The rearrangement links TRBV19 to TRBJ2-3, with TRBD2 matching over 13 bases. Per germline, CDR1 LNHDA and CDR2 SQIVND (reference sequence). This CDR3 is built from 18 residues. The CDR3 here is CGSSIGTSGDSSTDTQYF. CDR3 DNA sequence: TGTGGCAGTAGTATCGGGACTAGCGGGGACTCTAGCACAGATACGCAGTATTTT. Using reference TRBV19 and TRBJ2-3 for the parts outside the CDR3, the full variable domain is DGGITQSPKYLFRKEGQNVTLSCEQNLNHDAMYWYRQDPGQGLRLIYYSQIVNDFQKGDIAEGYSVSREKKESFPLTVTSAQKNPTAFYLCGSSIGTSGDSSTDTQYFGPGTRLTVL.